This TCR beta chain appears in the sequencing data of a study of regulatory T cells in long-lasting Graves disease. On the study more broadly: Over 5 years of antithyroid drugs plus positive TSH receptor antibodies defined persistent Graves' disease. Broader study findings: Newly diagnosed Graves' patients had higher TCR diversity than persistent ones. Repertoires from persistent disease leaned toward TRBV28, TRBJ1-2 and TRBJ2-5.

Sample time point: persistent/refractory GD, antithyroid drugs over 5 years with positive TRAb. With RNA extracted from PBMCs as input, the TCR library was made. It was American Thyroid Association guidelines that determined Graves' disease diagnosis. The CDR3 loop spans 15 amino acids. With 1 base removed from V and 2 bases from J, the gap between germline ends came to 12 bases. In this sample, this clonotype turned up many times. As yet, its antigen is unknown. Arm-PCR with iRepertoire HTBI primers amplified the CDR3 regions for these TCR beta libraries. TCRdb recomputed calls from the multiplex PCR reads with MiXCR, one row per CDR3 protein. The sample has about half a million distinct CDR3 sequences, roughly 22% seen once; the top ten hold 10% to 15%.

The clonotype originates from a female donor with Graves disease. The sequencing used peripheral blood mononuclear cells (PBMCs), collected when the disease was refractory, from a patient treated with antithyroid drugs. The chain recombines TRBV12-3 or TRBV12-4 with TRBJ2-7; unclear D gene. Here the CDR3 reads CASSLGSVRPYEQYF. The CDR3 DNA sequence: TGTGCCAGCAGTTTAGGGAGCGTCCGACCCTACGAGCAGTACTTC.